This is a list of T cell receptor beta chains from one sample in a study of T-cell reconstitution after alpha-beta-depleted transplantation in children. TCRdb passed the PCR reads through MiXCR, listing each CDR3 protein once. The repertoire consists of 200,000 to 300,000 distinct CDR3 sequences, with 25% occurring once and the leading ten covering about 2.6%. The material was PBMCs, obtained before TCRalphabeta/CD19-depleted stem cell transplant. These receptor sequences come from a girl aged 2 to 10 with Fanconi anemia, due to receive a stem cell transplant. The CDR3 runs from the conserved cysteine through the conserved F or W. Each record gives: J gene, V gene, D gene, clone size, CDR3 protein, CDR3 DNA. A D gene is named only where the DNA matches it firmly. Expanded clones are given a class, and other clones once, few, many or no size at all.

TRBJ2-7 TRBV20-1 . . CSARAWHGSYEQYF TGCAGTGCTAGAGCCTGGCACGGGAGCTACGAGCAGTACTTC
TRBJ1-2 TRBV29-1 . few CSVNPGYGYTF TGCAGCGTGAATCCAGGGTATGGCTACACCTTC
TRBJ2-3 TRBV12-3/TRBV12-4 TRBD1 . CASSPAGGGYTDTQYF TGTGCCAGCAGTCCAGCAGGGGGTGGCTACACAGATACGCAGTATTTT
TRBJ2-1 TRBV28 TRBD1 many CASRPTGGNEQFF TGTGCCAGCAGGCCGACAGGGGGGAATGAGCAGTTCTTC
TRBJ2-7 TRBV27 . many CASSFHGADYEQYF TGTGCCAGCAGTTTTCATGGGGCAGACTACGAGCAGTACTTC
TRBJ2-1 TRBV29-1 TRBD2 . CSVEGREARIDEQFF TGCAGCGTTGAAGGGCGGGAGGCCCGGATAGATGAGCAGTTCTTC
TRBJ2-1 TRBV29-1 TRBD1 . CGGTGGRLSYNEQFF TGCGGGGGAACAGGGGGCCGTCTCTCCTACAATGAGCAGTTCTTC
TRBJ2-1 TRBV14 TRBD1 . CASSHDRDSYNEQFF TGTGCCAGCAGCCACGACAGGGACTCCTACAATGAGCAGTTCTTC
TRBJ1-1 TRBV4-2 . . CASSHQKDTEAFF TGTGCCAGCAGCCATCAAAAGGACACTGAAGCTTTCTTT
TRBJ2-1 TRBV4-2 . many CASSQGITKLAYNEQFF TGTGCCAGCAGCCAAGGCATCACCAAACTAGCCTACAATGAGCAGTTCTTC
TRBJ2-3 TRBV20-1 . many CSARAFQDTQYF TGCAGTGCTAGAGCTTTTCAAGATACGCAGTATTTT
TRBJ1-5 TRBV27 TRBD1 . CASSFGTGGKPQHF TGTGCCAGCAGTTTTGGGACAGGGGGTAAGCCCCAGCATTTT
TRBJ1-6 TRBV7-2 . few CASSLSGVSPLHF TGTGCCAGCAGCTTATCGGGGGTCTCACCCCTCCACTTT
TRBJ2-1 TRBV5-6 . many CASSYGGSNEQFF TGTGCCAGCAGTTATGGGGGGTCCAATGAGCAGTTCTTC
TRBJ2-7 TRBV29-1 TRBD1 many CSVDWGQGAFYEQYF TGCAGCGTTGATTGGGGACAGGGGGCCTTTTACGAGCAGTACTTC
TRBJ2-1 TRBV20-1 TRBD2 few CSAASGSRNEQFF TGCAGTGCGGCTAGCGGGAGTCGGAATGAGCAGTTCTTC
TRBJ2-7 TRBV9 . . CASSVTFGVGFYEQYF TGTGCCAGCAGCGTAACCTTTGGGGTCGGATTCTACGAGCAGTACTTC
TRBJ2-5 TRBV3-1 . . CASSQYIQGEETQYF TGTGCCAGCAGCCAATATATCCAGGGAGAAGAGACCCAGTACTTC
TRBJ2-1 TRBV12-3/TRBV12-4 TRBD2 many CASSLGTSPLDRGNEQFF TGTGCCAGCAGTTTGGGGACTAGCCCACTTGATCGGGGTAATGAGCAGTTCTTC
TRBJ2-7 TRBV6-2/TRBV6-3 TRBD1 . CASRGTGGNYEQYF TGTGCCAGCAGAGGGACAGGGGGCAACTACGAGCAGTACTTC
TRBJ1-5 TRBV20-1 TRBD1 few CSARLQGANQPQHF TGCAGTGCTAGACTACAGGGGGCCAATCAGCCCCAGCATTTT
TRBJ2-1 TRBV28 TRBD1 few CASTLWDRVNDEQFF TGTGCCAGCACTCTTTGGGACAGGGTCAATGATGAGCAGTTCTTC
TRBJ2-1 TRBV3-1 TRBD2 once CASSLLAGGSSYNEQFF TGTGCCAGCAGCCTACTAGCGGGGGGGAGCTCCTACAATGAGCAGTTCTTC
TRBJ2-7 TRBV12-3/TRBV12-4 . many CASSLGPGYEQYF TGTGCCAGCAGTTTGGGCCCGGGCTACGAGCAGTACTTC
TRBJ2-1 TRBV20-1 TRBD2 few CSARRRLARDEQFF TGCAGTGCTAGACGACGACTAGCTCGGGATGAGCAGTTCTTC
TRBJ2-1 TRBV20-1 TRBD2 many CSARDLLGLAGGYEQFF TGCAGTGCTAGAGATCTATTGGGACTAGCGGGAGGCTATGAGCAGTTCTTC
TRBJ2-7 TRBV27 . many CASSLQGKAYEQYF TGTGCCAGCAGTTTACAGGGTAAAGCCTACGAGCAGTACTTC
TRBJ2-3 TRBV29-1 TRBD1 many CSTGQSLTDTQYF TGCAGCACGGGACAGTCCTTGACAGATACGCAGTATTTT
TRBJ2-1 TRBV20-1 TRBD2 . CSARVGLAVYNEQFF TGCAGTGCTAGAGTCGGCCTAGCGGTCTACAATGAGCAGTTCTTC